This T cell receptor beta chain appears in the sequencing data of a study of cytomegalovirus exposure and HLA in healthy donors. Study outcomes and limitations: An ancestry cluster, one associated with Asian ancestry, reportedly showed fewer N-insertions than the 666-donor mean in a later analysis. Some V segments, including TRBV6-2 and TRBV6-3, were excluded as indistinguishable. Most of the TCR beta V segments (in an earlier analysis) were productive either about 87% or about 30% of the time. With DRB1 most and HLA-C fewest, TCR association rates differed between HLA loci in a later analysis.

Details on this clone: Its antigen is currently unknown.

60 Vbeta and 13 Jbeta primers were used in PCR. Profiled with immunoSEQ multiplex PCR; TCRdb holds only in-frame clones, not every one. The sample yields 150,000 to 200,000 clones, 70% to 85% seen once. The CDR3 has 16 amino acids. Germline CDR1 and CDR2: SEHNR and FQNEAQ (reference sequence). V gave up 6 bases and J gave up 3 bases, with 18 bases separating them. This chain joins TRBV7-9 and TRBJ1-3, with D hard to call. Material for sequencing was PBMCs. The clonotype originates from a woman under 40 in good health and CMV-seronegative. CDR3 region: CASRQSTDFFGNTIYF. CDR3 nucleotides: TGTGCCAGCAGGCAATCAACAGATTTCTTTGGAAACACCATATATTTT.